This T cell receptor (beta chain) emerged from a study of T cells in localized non-small cell lung cancer. The table came from immunoSEQ multiplex PCR; TCRdb's copy has only in-frame clones and leaves some out. The sample lists around 1,700 clones, approximately 35% occurring once. In the case of this clone: Antigen unknown.

Study findings and constraints: Since sequencing was restricted to only one region of the tumor, intratumor heterogeneity remains a possibility.

This specimen was lung tumor tissue, taken before any cancer treatment. The TCR comes from a female donor over 55 with stage I lung adenocarcinoma.

The CDR3 DNA reads as TGTGCCAGCAGCATCAAACAGGGGGCTTTAGATGAGCAGTTCTTC. This encodes CASSIKQGALDEQFF. This sequence joins TRBV14 and TRBJ2-1; 9 nucleotides match TRBD1. Germline V CDR1 and CDR2: SGHDN, FVKESK. This CDR3 is 15 amino acids long. Unmatched junction bases numbered 10, after V lost 5 bases and J lost 8 bases.